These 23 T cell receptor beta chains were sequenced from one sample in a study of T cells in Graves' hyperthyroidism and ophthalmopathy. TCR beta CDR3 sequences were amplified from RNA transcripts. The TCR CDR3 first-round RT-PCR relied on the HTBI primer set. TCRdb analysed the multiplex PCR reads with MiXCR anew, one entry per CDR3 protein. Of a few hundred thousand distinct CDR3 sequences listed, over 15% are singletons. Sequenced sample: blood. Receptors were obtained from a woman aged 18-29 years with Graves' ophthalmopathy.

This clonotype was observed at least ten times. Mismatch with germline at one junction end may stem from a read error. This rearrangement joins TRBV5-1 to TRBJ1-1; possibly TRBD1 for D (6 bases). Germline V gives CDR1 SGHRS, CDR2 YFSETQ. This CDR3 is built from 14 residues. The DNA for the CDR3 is TGTGCCAGCAGTTTAGTAGGGGGGAACACTGAAGCTTTCTTT. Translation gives CASSLVGGNTEAFF.

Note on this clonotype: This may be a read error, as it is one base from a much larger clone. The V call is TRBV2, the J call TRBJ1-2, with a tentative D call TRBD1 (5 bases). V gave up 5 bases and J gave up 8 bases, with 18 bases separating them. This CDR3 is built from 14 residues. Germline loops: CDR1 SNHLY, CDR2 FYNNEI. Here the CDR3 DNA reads TGTGCCAGCAGTCCACCGGGACGGACGGGGGGCTACACCTTC. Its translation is CASSPPGRTGGYTF.

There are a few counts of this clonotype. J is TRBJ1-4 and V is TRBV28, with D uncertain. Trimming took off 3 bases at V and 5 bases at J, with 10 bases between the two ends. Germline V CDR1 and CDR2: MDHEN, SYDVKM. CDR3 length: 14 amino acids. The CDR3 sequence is CASSFGSRNEKLFF. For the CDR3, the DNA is TGTGCCAGCAGTTTTGGCAGCCGAAATGAAAAACTGTTTTTT.

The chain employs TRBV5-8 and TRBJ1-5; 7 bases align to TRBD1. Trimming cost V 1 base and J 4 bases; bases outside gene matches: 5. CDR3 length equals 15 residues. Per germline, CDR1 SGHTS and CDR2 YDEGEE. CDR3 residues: CASSLFSGGNQPQHF. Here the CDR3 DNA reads TGTGCCAGCAGCTTGTTTTCAGGGGGGAATCAGCCCCAGCATTTT.

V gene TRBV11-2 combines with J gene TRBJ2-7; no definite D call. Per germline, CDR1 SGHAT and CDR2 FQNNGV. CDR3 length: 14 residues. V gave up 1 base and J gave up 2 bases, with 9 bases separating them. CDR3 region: CASSLVRRPYEQYF. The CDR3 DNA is TGTGCCAGCAGCTTAGTTCGCAGGCCCTACGAGCAGTACTTC.

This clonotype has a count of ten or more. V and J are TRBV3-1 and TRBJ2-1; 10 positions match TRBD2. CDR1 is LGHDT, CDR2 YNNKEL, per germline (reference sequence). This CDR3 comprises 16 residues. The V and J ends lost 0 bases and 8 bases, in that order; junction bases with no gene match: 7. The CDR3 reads CASSQEGPSGRDEQFF. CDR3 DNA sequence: TGTGCCAGCAGCCAAGAAGGGCCAAGCGGGAGGGATGAGCAGTTCTTC.

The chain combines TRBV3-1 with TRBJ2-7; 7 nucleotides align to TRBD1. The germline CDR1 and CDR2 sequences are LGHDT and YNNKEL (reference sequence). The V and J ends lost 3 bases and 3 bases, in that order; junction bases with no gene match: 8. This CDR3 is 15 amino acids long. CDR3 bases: TGTGCCAGCAGCCATTCGGACAGGCTGGTCTACGAGCAGTACTTC. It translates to CASSHSDRLVYEQYF.

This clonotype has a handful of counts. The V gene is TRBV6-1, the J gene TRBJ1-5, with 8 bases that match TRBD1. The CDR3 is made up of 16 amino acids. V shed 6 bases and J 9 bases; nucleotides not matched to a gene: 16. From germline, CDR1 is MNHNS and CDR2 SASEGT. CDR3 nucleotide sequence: TGTGCCAGCAGCTCAAGAGGCAGGGGGCCTTGGGGGCCCCAGCATTTT. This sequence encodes CASSSRGRGPWGPQHF.

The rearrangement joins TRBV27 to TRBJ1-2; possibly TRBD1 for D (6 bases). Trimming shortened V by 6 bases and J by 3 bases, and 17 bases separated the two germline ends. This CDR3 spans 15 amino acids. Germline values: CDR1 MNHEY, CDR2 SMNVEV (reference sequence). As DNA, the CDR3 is TGTGCCAGCAGCCCCGACGGGGACACCTACTATGGCTACACCTTC. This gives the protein CASSPDGDTYYGYTF.

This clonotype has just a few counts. The CDR3 here is CASSPSDAQETQYF. The CDR3 region has the DNA TGTGCCAGCAGTCCTTCCGACGCACAAGAGACCCAGTACTTC. V usage is TRBV27 and J usage is TRBJ2-5; D remains ambiguous. Germline lookup yields CDR1 MNHEY and CDR2 SMNVEV (reference sequence). Trimming took 5 bases from V and 2 from J, leaving 12 bases between them. The CDR3 has 14 residues.

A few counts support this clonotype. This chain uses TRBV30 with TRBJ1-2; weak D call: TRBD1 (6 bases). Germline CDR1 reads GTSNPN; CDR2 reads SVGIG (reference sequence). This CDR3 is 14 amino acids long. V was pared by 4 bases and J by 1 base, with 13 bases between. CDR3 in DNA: TGTGCCTGGACCCGGGGGCAATATAACTATGGCTACACCTTC. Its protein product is CAWTRGQYNYGYTF.

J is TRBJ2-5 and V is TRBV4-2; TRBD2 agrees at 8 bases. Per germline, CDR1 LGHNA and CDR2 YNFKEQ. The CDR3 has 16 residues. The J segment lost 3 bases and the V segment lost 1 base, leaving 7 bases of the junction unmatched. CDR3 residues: CASSQAPGTSKETQYF. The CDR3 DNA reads TGTGCCAGCAGCCAAGCACCCGGGACTAGTAAAGAGACCCAGTACTTC.

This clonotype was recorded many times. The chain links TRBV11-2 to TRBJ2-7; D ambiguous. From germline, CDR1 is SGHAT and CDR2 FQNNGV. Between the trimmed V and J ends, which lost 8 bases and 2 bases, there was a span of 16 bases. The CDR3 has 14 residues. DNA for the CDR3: TGTGCCAGCTCCCCGAGCGAGGTGCCCTACGAGCAGTACTTC. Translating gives CASSPSEVPYEQYF.

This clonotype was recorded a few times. The CDR3 DNA sequence: TGTGCCTGGAGGCCCACCGGGACGGGCAACTACTATGGCTACACCTTC. Translated: CAWRPTGTGNYYGYTF. V is TRBV30 and J is TRBJ1-2, with a possible D match to TRBD1 (5 bases). CDR1 is GTSNPN and CDR2 is SVGIG in the germline V gene (reference sequence). Between the trimmed V and J ends, which lost 3 bases and 3 bases, there was a span of 20 bases. The CDR3 is 16 residues long.

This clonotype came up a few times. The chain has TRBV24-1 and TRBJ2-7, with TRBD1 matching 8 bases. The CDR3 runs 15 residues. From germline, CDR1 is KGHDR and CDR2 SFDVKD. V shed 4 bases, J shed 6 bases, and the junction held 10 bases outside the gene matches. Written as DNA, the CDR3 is TGTGCCACCAGTGACCCTGACAGGGGATCATTCGAGCAGTACTTC. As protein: CATSDPDRGSFEQYF.

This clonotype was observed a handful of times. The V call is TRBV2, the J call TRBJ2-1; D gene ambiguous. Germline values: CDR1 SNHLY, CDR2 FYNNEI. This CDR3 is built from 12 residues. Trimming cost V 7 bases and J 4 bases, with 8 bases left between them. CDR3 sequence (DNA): TGTGCCAGCATCGGGCCTTACAATGAGCAGTTCTTC. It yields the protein CASIGPYNEQFF.

The CDR3 loop is CASRPGLAGSYNEQFF. The DNA of the CDR3 is TGTGCCAGCAGACCGGGACTAGCGGGGTCCTACAATGAGCAGTTCTTC. The chain carries TRBV27 and TRBJ2-1; 13 bases are shared with TRBD2. Trimming took 6 bases from V and 1 from J; bases not matched to a gene: 3. Germline CDR1 MNHEY, CDR2 SMNVEV (reference sequence). There are 16 residues in the CDR3.

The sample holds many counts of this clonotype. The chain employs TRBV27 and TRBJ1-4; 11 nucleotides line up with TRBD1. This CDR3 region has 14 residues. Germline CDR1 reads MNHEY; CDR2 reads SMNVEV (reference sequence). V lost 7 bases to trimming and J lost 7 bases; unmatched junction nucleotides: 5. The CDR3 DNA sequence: TGTGCCAGCACCCCGGGACAGGGGGGTGAAAAACTGTTTTTT. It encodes CASTPGQGGEKLFF.

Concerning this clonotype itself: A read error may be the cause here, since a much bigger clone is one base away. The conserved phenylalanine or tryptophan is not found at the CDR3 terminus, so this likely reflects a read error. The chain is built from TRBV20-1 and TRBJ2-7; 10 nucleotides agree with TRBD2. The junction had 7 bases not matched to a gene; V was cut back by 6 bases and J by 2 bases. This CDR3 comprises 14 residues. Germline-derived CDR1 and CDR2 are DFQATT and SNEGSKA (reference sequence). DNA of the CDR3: TGCAGTGCGGCCCGGACTAGCGGACCCTACGAGCAGTACCTC. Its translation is CSAARTSGPYEQYL.

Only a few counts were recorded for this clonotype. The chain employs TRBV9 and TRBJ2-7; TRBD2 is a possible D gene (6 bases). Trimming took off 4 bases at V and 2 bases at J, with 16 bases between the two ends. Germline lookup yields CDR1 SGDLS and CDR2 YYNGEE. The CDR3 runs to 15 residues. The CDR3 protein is CASSPPTGLAYEQYF. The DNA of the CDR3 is TGTGCCAGCAGCCCCCCCACGGGACTCGCCTACGAGCAGTACTTC.

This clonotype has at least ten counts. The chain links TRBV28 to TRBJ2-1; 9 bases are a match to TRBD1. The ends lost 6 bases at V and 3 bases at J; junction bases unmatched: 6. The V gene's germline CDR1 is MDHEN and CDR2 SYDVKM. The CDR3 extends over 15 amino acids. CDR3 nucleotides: TGTGCCAGCAGACTGACAGGGGGGGTCTACAATGAGCAGTTCTTC. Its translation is CASRLTGGVYNEQFF.

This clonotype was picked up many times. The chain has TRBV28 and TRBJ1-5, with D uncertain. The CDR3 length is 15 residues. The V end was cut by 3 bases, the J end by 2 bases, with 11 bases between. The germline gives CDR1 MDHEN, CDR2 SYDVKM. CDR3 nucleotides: TGTGCCAGCAGTTTTCGGGGAGTTGGCAATCAGCCCCAGCATTTT. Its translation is CASSFRGVGNQPQHF.

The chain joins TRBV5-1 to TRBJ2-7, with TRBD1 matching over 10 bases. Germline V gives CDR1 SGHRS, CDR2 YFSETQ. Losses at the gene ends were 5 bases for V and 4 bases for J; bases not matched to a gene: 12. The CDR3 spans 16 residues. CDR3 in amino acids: CASSFGPGTGDYEQYF. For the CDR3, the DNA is TGCGCCAGCAGTTTTGGCCCCGGGACAGGGGATTACGAGCAGTACTTC.